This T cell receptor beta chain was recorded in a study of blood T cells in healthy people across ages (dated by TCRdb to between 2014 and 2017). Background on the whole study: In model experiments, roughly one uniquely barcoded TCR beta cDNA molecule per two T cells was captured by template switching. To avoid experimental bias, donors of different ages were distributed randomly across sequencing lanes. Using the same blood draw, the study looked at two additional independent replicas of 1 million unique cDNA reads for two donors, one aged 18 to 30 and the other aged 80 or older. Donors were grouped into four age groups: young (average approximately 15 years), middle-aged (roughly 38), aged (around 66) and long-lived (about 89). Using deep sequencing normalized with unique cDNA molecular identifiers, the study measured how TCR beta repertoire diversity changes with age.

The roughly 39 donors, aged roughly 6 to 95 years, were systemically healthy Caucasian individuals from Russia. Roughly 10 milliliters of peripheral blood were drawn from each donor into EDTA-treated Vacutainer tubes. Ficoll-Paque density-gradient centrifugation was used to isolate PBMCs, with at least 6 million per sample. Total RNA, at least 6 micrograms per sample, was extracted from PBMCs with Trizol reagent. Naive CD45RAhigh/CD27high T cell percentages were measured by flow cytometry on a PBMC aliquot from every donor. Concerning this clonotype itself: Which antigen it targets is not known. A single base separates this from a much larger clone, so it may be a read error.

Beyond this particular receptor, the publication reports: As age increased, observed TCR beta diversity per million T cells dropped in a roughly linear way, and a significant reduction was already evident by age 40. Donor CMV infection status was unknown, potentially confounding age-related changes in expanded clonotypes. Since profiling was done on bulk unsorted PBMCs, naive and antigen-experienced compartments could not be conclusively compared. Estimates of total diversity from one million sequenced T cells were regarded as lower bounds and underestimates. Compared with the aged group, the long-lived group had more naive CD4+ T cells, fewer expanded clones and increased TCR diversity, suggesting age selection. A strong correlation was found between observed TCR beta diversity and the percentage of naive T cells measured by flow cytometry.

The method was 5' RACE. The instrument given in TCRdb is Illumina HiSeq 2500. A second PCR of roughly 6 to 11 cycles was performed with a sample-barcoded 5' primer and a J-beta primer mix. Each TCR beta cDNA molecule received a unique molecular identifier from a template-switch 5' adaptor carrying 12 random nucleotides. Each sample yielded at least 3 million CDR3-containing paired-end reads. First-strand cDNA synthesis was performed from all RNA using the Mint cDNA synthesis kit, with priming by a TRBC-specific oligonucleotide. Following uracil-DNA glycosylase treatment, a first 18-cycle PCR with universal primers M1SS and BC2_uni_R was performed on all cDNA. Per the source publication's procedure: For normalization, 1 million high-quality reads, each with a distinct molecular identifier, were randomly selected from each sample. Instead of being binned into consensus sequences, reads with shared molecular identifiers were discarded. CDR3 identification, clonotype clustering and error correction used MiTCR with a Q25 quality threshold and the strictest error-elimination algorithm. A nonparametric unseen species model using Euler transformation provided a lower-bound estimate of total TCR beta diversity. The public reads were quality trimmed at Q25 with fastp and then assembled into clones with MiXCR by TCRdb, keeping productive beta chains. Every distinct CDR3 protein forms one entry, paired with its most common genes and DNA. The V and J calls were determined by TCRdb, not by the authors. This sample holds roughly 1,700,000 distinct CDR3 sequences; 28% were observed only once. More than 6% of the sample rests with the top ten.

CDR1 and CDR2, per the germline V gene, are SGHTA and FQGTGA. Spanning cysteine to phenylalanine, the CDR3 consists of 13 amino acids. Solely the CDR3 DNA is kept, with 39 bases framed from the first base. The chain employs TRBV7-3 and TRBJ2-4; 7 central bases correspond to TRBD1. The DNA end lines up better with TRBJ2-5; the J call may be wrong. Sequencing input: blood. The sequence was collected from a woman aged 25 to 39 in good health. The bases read TGTGCCAGCAGCCTGACAGGGTGGGGGACCCAGTACTTC. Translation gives CASSLTGWGTQYF.